These 13 T cell receptor beta chains originate from one sample sequenced in a study of blood T cell repertoires in COVID-19. TCRdb keeps only in-frame clones here, not all; method: immunoSEQ multiplex PCR. This sample has over 50,000 clones, with about 90% found just once. The sequencing sample was made of peripheral blood. Receptors originate from a human donor in a cohort sampled during active COVID-19.

In this sample, this clone turned up a few times. This chain connects TRBV7-3 to TRBJ2-1, with 8 bases fitting TRBD2. J was trimmed by 12 bases and V by 5 bases; bases with no gene match: 6. This CDR3 spans 12 amino acids. The germline V gene encodes CDR1 SGHTA and CDR2 FQGTGA. CDR3 protein: CASSPTGGAQFF. DNA of the CDR3: TGTGCCAGCAGCCCCACGGGGGGGGCGCAGTTCTTC.

A note on this clone: Germline and junction disagree at one end, which may indicate a read error. The rearrangement uses TRBV28 and TRBJ2-7, with D possibly matching TRBD2 (6 bases). Per germline, CDR1 MDHEN and CDR2 SYDVKM. This CDR3 region has 15 residues. CDR3 nucleotide sequence: TGTGCCAACAGTTTATTACCGGGAGAACGCCGCGAGCAGTACTTC. Protein: CANSLLPGERREQYF.

This chain joins TRBV4-2 and TRBJ2-5; D uncertain. V lost 4 bases and J 5 bases, leaving 14 bases between the germline ends. Per the germline V gene, CDR1 is LGHNA and CDR2 is YNFKEQ. This CDR3 is built from 14 residues. CDR3 sequence reads: CASSPLNVGETQYF. The CDR3 DNA is TGTGCCAGCAGCCCCCTTAATGTCGGGGAGACCCAGTACTTC.

This clone was seen a single time. This chain links TRBV28 with TRBJ1-1, with 7 bases lining up with TRBD1. This CDR3 is 14 amino acids long. The J segment lost 0 bases and the V segment lost 5 bases, leaving 3 bases of the junction unmatched. Germline V gene lookup returns CDR1 MDHEN and CDR2 SYDVKM. The DNA of the CDR3 is TGTGCCAGCAGTAAGGGACAGTTGAACACTGAAGCTTTCTTT. Amino acids: CASSKGQLNTEAFF.

In nucleotides, the CDR3 is TGCGCCAGCAGCTTGAATACCGTGCCGGGGACTGAAGCTTTCTTT. Protein product: CASSLNTVPGTEAFF. The chain couples TRBV5-1 to TRBJ1-1; D remains ambiguous. V shed 1 base and J shed 5 bases, with 15 bases lying between them. Looked up from germline, CDR1 is SGHRS and CDR2 is YFSETQ. The CDR3 consists of 15 residues.

J is TRBJ2-7 and V is TRBV18; TRBD1 agrees at 10 bases. Trimming at V came to 1 base and at J to 5 bases, leaving 8 bases not matched to a gene. This CDR3 is 16 amino acids long. CDR1 and CDR2 from the germline V gene are KGHSH and LQKENI. The CDR3 here is CASSPRVGTGAHEQYF. CDR3 nucleotide sequence: TGTGCCAGCTCACCACGGGTTGGGACAGGGGCCCACGAGCAGTACTTC.

CDR3 sequence (DNA): TGTGCCAGCAGTTTAAAGGGGTTGTGGGATGAAAAACTGTTTTTT. This encodes CASSLKGLWDEKLFF. The V gene is TRBV28, the J gene TRBJ1-4; perhaps TRBD1 as D (5 bases). There are 15 residues in the CDR3. Germline values: CDR1 MDHEN, CDR2 SYDVKM. V gave up 2 bases and J gave up 6 bases, with 13 bases separating them.

The chain combines TRBV4-1 with TRBJ2-7, with 12 bases matching TRBD1. The CDR3 is made up of 14 amino acids. Looked up from germline, CDR1 is MGHRA and CDR2 is YSYEKL. J gave up 4 bases and V 6 bases, and 4 bases lay outside the gene matches. For the CDR3, the DNA is TGCGCCAGCAGTAGGGACAGGGGGCTTTACGAGCAGTACTTC. Protein: CASSRDRGLYEQYF.

This chain connects TRBV19 to TRBJ1-5; 7 bases align to TRBD1. The J segment lost 6 bases and the V segment lost 7 bases, leaving 12 bases of the junction unmatched. The CDR3 spans 15 residues. Germline loops: CDR1 LNHDA, CDR2 SQIVND (reference sequence). The CDR3 DNA follows: TGTGCCAGTACCAGCTTCCTGACAGGGCGTCAGCCCCAGCATTTT. It yields the protein CASTSFLTGRQPQHF.

The chain has TRBV11-2 and TRBJ1-5; unclear D gene. The CDR3 spans 15 residues. V was clipped by 0 bases and J by 3 bases, with 9 bases between them. In germline, CDR1 is SGHAT, CDR2 FQNNGV. CDR3: CASSLDHSANQPQHF. The CDR3 DNA reads as TGTGCCAGCAGCTTAGATCACAGTGCCAATCAGCCCCAGCATTTT.

The chain carries TRBV28 and TRBJ2-7; 9 positions agree with TRBD1. CDR3 length equals 15 residues. Germline lookup yields CDR1 MDHEN and CDR2 SYDVKM. V was pared by 3 bases and J by 1 base, with 4 bases of the junction left unmatched. The CDR3 loop reads CASSFWGTGSYEQYF. The CDR3 DNA reads TGTGCCAGCAGTTTTTGGGGGACAGGGTCCTACGAGCAGTACTTC.

This clone has just one count. The chain combines TRBV12-3 or TRBV12-4 with TRBJ2-1; maybe TRBD1 (5 bases). V lost 2 bases and J lost 9, with 11 bases in between. The CDR3 extends over 13 amino acids. In DNA form, the CDR3 reads TGTGCCAGCAGTTTATTGTACACAGGTGAGCAGTTCTTC. This codes for CASSLLYTGEQFF.

The chain employs TRBV6-5 and TRBJ2-7, with 13 bases fitting TRBD2. The germline gives CDR1 MNHEY, CDR2 SVGAGI. V was pared by 5 bases and J by 5 bases, with 6 bases of the junction left unmatched. The CDR3 has 15 residues. This CDR3 is CASSLGLAGANEQYF. CDR3 in DNA: TGTGCCAGCAGTCTCGGACTAGCGGGAGCAAACGAGCAGTACTTC.